This record looks at one TCR beta chain sequence and its context. The data originate from a study of monozygotic twins with inflammatory bowel disease. The CDR3 spans 17 residues. Per germline, CDR1 SGDLS and CDR2 YYNGEE. TCRdb re-called the 5' RACE reads, yielding one record per CDR3 amino acid sequence without DNA. In all, the sample yields nearly 450,000 distinct CDR3 sequences. Unfractionated whole blood yielded total RNA, and T cells were not sorted. The sequence derives from a human donor with ulcerative colitis or Crohn's disease, or a healthy co-twin of an affected twin (not recorded which). The V call is TRBV9, the J call TRBJ2-1; TCRdb's assignment of TRBD1 cannot be checked, as there is no DNA. What was sequenced was blood. The CDR3 protein is CASSARLGGGPGLEQFF.